This record concerns one T cell receptor beta chain sequence. Individuals aged roughly 18 to 90 years were recruited from 24 US areas. Clinical history reported by participants formed the basis on which cohorts were assigned. The data are from a study of blood T cell repertoires in COVID-19. As for the study in general: Nucleic acid was either cDNA or gDNA, and it came from T cells, B-cell-depleted T cells, or PBMCs.

In the authors' methods: Amplification from reference gene primers served as the basis for estimated nucleated cell counts. The table came from immunoSEQ multiplex PCR; TCRdb's copy has only in-frame clones and leaves some out. V, J and clone size were drawn from that table, and D and trimming were deduced from the DNA. Of a few hundred thousand clones listed, 70% to 90% are singletons. Material: PBMCs or T cells enriched from blood (not recorded which). The sequence was obtained from a woman in her twenties or thirties who had recovered from COVID-19.

Written as DNA, the CDR3 is TGCGCCAGCAGGCTACAGGGGGCGTTAGGATCACCCCTCCACTTT. Its translation is CASRLQGALGSPLHF. The rearrangement joins TRBV5-1 to TRBJ1-6, with TRBD1 identical over 9 bases. Trimming removed 5 bases from V and 10 bases from J; junction bases left unmatched: 10. In germline, CDR1 is SGHRS, CDR2 YFSETQ. This CDR3 has 15 amino acids.